The rows below give T cell receptor beta chains drawn from one sample of a study of blood T cell repertoires in COVID-19. Assay used: immunoSEQ multiplex PCR; TCRdb lists only in-frame clones, some missing. The sample includes 150,000 to 200,000 clones, roughly 84% of them seen just once. Source material: PBMCs or T cells enriched from blood (not recorded which). The receptor set was obtained from a human donor with acute COVID-19. The donor label of this sample is uncertain. Both conserved end residues are part of each CDR3. D genes are given only for firm matches. Only part of the rows carry a size: once, few, many, or a class if the clone is expanded.

TRBV27	.	TRBJ2-7	.	CASSLGSAGTLYEQYF	TGTGCCAGCAGTTTGGGGTCCGCCGGGACACTCTACGAGCAGTACTTC
TRBV5-4	.	TRBJ2-6	.	CASSPHGANVLTF	TGTGCCAGCAGCCCCCATGGGGCCAACGTCCTGACTTTC
TRBV10-3	.	TRBJ2-5	.	CAISDGQSRETQYF	TGTGCCATCAGTGATGGACAGTCAAGAGAGACCCAGTACTTC
TRBV19	.	TRBJ1-2	.	CASSIESVRNYGYTF	TGTGCCAGTAGTATAGAGTCAGTACGAAACTATGGCTACACCTTC
TRBV6-1	.	TRBJ1-6	.	CASSEEVGPGNSPLHF	TGTGCCAGCAGTGAAGAGGTAGGGCCGGGAAATTCACCCCTCCACTTT
TRBV7-2	once	TRBJ2-1	TRBD2	CASSVIGTGGRNEQFF	TGTGCCAGCAGCGTAATCGGAACGGGGGGGCGGAATGAGCAGTTCTTC
TRBV4-1	.	TRBJ2-2	TRBD1	CASSRETGTYTGELFF	TGCGCCAGCAGCCGAGAGACAGGGACCTACACCGGGGAGCTGTTTTTT
TRBV11-2	once	TRBJ2-1	TRBD2	CASRGGGTNNEQFF	TGTGCCAGCAGGGGCGGGGGGACTAACAATGAGCAGTTCTTC
TRBV2	once	TRBJ2-3	.	CASSRGTDTQYF	TGTGCCAGCAGTAGAGGCACAGATACGCAGTATTTT
TRBV6-5	.	TRBJ2-2	.	CASSYTGYGTGELFF	TGTGCCAGCAGTTACACAGGCTATGGAACCGGGGAGCTGTTTTTT
TRBV15	once	TRBJ2-1	TRBD2	CATSTLAGGLWGEQFF	TGTGCCACCAGCACCTTAGCGGGGGGGCTTTGGGGTGAGCAGTTCTTC
TRBV29-1	.	TRBJ1-3	TRBD1	CSAKTGAGNTIYF	TGCAGCGCTAAGACAGGGGCTGGAAACACCATATATTTT
TRBV11-2	.	TRBJ2-3	.	CASSLERYIGDTQYF	TGTGCCAGCAGCTTAGAACGATACATTGGAGATACGCAGTATTTT
TRBV29-1	.	TRBJ1-1	.	CSVEPGETEAFF	TGCAGCGTTGAGCCCGGGGAGACTGAAGCTTTCTTT
TRBV6-5	.	TRBJ1-3	.	CASSYVTGSDTIYF	TGTGCCAGCAGTTACGTAACAGGCTCGGACACCATATATTTT
TRBV11-2	once	TRBJ1-2	TRBD1	CASSFFGQGPGYTF	TGTGCCAGCAGCTTTTTCGGACAGGGGCCTGGCTACACCTTC
TRBV27	.	TRBJ2-1	TRBD2	CASSDLLAGEGEQFF	TGTGCCAGCAGTGACCTACTAGCGGGGGAGGGTGAGCAGTTCTTC
TRBV19	.	TRBJ1-5	TRBD1	CASSPGQVGNQPQHF	TGTGCCAGTAGTCCGGGACAGGTCGGTAATCAGCCCCAGCATTTT
TRBV6-1	.	TRBJ1-1	.	CASGRGAAFF	TGTGCCAGCGGGAGGGGGGCGGCTTTCTTT
TRBV30	.	TRBJ1-2	.	CAWSVMGRAGAGYTF	TGTGCCTGGAGTGTAATGGGCAGGGCTGGTGCGGGCTACACCTTC
TRBV5-6	.	TRBJ1-6	.	CASSLDLDSGAPLHF	TGTGCCAGCAGCTTGGACCTTGACAGCGGGGCACCCCTCCACTTT
TRBV3-1/TRBV3-2	.	TRBJ2-7	.	CASSHRNLKAGTYEQYF	TGTGCCAGCAGCCATCGCAATCTGAAGGCGGGGACCTACGAGCAGTACTTC